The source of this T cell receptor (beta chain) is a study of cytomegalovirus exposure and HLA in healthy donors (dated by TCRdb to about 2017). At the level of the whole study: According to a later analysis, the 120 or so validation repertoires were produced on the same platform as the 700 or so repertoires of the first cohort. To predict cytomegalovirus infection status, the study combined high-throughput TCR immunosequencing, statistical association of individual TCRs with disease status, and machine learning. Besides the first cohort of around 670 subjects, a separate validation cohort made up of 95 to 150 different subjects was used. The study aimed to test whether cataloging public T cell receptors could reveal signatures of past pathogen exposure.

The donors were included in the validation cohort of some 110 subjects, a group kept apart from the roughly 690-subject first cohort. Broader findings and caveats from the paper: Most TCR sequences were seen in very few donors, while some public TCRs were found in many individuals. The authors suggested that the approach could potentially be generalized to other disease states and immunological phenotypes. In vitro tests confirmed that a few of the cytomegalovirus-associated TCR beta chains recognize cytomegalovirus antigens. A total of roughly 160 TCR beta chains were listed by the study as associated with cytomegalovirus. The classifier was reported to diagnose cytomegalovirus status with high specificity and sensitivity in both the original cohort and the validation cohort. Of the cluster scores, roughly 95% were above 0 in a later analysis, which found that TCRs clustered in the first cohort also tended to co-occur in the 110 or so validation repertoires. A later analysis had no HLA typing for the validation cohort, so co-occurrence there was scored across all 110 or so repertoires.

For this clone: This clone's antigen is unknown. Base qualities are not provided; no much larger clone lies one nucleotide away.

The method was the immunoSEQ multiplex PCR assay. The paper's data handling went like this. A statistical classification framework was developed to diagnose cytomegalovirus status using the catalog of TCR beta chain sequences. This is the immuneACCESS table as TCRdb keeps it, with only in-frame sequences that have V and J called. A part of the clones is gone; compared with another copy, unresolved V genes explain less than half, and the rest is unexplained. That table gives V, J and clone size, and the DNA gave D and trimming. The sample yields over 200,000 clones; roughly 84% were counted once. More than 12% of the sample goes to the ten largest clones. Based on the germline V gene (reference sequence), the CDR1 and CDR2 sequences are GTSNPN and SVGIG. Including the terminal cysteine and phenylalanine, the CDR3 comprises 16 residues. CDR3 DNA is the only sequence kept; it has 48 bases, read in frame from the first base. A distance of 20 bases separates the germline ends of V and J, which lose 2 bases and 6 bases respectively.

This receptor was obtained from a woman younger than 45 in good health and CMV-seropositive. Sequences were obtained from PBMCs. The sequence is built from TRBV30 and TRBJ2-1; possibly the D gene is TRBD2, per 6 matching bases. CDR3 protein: CAWSYPGTVTGNEQFF. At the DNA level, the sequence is TGTGCCTGGAGTTATCCCGGGACTGTCACGGGCAATGAGCAGTTCTTC.